The clone carrying this T cell receptor beta chain appeared many times. Its antigen remains unidentified. RNA transcripts provided the template for amplifying TCR beta CDR3 regions. The workflow started with a first-round RT-PCR run with HTBI primers and then moved on to a second-round multiplex PCR. TCRdb itself ran the multiplex PCR reads through MiXCR, one entry per CDR3 protein. There are hundreds of thousands of distinct CDR3 sequences in the sample; roughly 21% occur only once, and around 3.1% lies in the top ten. The sample belongs to a study of Graves' ophthalmopathy and Graves' hyperthyroidism. Study-wide background: The authors collected peripheral blood at initial diagnosis, before any treatment. Study-level results: Also, most clonotypes expanded in the thyroid above 0.001 frequency appeared in blood.

Enrollment excluded any patients with other autoimmune diseases, uncontrolled infections, pregnancy or lactation. A diagnosis was made from clinical symptoms together with serum thyroxine, TRAb, thyroid ultrasound and orbital computed tomography. Deletions cut 4 bases from V and 5 bases from J, with 14 bases between. This CDR3 spans 14 amino acids. Germline V gene lookup returns CDR1 LGHDT and CDR2 YNNKEL (reference sequence). The rearrangement joins TRBV3-1 to TRBJ2-5; D gene unclear. The origin of this receptor is a woman aged 18-29 years with stable Graves' hyperthyroidism. Sequenced: peripheral blood. CDR3 in amino acids: CASSRPARRETQYF. The CDR3 DNA is TGTGCCAGCAGCCGCCCGGCTCGCCGGGAGACCCAGTACTTC.